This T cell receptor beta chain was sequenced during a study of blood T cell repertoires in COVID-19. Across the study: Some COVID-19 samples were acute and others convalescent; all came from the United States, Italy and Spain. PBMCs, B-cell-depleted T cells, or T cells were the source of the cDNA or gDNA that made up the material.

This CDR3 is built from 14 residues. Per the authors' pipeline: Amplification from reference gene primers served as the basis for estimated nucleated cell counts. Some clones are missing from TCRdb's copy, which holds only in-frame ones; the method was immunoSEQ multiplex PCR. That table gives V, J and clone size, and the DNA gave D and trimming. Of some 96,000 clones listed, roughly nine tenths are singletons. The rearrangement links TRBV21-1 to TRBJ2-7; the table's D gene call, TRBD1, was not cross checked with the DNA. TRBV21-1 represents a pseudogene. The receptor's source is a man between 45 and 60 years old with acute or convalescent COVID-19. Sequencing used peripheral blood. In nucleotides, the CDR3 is TGTGCCAGCAGCAAAGGGGCCAGCACCTACGAGCAGTACTTC. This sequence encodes CASSKGASTYEQYF.